This T cell receptor beta chain was sequenced in a study of CD8 T cells in ankylosing spondylitis. General study results and limits: Blood from ankylosing spondylitis patients appeared to carry a characteristic eight-variant TCR beta motif.

V was pared by 5 bases and J by 7 bases, with 18 bases between. The CDR3 totals 15 residues. One entry per CDR3 protein results from TCRdb running MiXCR on the 5' RACE reads. The sample has 200,000 to 250,000 distinct CDR3 sequences, 7% to 8% seen once; the top ten hold 12% to 15%. The sample holds many counts of this clonotype. Its antigen is currently unknown. The genes are TRBV12-3 or TRBV12-4 and TRBJ2-4; the D gene is possibly TRBD2 (6 bases). This TCR was recovered from a male donor with ankylosing spondylitis. Sequenced: blood, either unsorted or a sorted T cell fraction (not recorded which). In DNA, the CDR3 is TGTGCCAGCAGTCACCCCGGGAGTTCGTACAACATTCAGTACTTC. Its translation: CASSHPGSSYNIQYF.